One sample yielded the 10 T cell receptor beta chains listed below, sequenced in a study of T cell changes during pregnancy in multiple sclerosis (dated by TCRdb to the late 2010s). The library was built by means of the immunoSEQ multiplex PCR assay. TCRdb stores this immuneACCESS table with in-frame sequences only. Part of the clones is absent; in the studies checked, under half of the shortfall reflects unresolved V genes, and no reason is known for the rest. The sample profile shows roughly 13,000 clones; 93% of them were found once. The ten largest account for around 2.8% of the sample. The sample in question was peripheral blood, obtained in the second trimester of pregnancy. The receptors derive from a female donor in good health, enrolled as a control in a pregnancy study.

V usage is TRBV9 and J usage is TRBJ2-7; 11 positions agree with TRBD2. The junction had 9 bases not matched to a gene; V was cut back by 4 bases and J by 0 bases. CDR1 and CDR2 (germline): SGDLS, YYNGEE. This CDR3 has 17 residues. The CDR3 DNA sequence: TGTGCCAGCAGCCCCGGGACTAGCGGTTACACCTCCTACGAGCAGTACTTC. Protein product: CASSPGTSGYTSYEQYF.

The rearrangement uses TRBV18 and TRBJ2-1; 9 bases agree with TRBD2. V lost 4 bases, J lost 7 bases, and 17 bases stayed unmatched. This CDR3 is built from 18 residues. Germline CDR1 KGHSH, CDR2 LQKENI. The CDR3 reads CASSRVSVRLAEGNEQFF. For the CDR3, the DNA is TGTGCCAGCTCACGGGTGAGCGTACGACTAGCGGAAGGGAATGAGCAGTTCTTC.

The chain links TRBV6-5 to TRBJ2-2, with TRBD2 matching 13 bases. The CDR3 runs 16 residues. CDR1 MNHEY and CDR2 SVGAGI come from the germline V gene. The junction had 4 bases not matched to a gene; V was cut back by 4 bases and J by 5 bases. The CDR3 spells CASSFRLAGGTGELFF. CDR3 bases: TGTGCCAGCAGTTTTCGACTAGCGGGAGGAACCGGGGAGCTGTTTTTT.

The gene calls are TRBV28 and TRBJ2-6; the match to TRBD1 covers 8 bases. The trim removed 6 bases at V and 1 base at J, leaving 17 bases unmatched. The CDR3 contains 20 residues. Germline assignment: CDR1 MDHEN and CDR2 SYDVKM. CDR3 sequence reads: CASRRQGAGWAQSGANVLTF. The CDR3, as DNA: TGTGCCAGCAGACGTCAGGGGGCAGGTTGGGCACAATCTGGGGCCAACGTCCTGACTTTC.

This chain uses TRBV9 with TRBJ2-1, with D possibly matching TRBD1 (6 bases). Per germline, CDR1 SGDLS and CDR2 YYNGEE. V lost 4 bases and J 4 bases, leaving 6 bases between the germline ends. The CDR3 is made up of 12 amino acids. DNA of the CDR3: TGTGCCAGCAGCCAGGGGTACAATGAGCAGTTCTTC. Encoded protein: CASSQGYNEQFF.

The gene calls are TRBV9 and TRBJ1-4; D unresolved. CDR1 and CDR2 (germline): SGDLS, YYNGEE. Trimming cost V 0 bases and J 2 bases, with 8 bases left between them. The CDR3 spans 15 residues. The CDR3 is CASSVEGGTNEKLFF. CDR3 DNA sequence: TGTGCCAGCAGCGTAGAGGGAGGTACTAATGAAAAACTGTTTTTT.

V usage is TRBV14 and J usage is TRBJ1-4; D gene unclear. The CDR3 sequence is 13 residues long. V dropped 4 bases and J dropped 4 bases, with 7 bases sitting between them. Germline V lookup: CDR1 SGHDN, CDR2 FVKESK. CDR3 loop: CASSPGLNEKLFF. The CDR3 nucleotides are TGTGCCAGCAGCCCAGGACTTAATGAAAAACTGTTTTTT. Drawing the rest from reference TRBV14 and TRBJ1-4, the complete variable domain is EAGVTQFPSHSVIEKGQTVTLRCDPISGHDNLYWYRRVMGKEIKFLLHFVKESKQDESGMPNNRFLAERTGGTYSTLKVQPAELEDSGVYFCASSPGLNEKLFFGSGTQLSVL.

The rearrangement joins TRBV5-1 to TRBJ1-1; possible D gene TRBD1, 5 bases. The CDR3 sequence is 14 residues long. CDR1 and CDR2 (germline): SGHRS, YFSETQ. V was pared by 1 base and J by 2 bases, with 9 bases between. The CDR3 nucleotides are TGCGCCAGCAGCTTGACGACAGACAACACTGAAGCTTTCTTT. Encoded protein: CASSLTTDNTEAFF.

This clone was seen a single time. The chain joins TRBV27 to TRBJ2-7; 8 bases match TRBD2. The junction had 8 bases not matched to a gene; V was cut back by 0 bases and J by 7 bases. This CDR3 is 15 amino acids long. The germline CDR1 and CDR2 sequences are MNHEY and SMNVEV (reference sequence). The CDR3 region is CASSLSTSGALEQYF. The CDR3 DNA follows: TGTGCCAGCAGTTTATCAACTAGCGGAGCCCTAGAGCAGTACTTC.

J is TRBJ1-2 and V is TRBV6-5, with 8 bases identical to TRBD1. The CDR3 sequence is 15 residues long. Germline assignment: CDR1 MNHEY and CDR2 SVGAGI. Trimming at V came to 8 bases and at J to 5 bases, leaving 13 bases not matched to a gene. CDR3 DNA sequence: TGTGCCAGCGGCGACTCAGGGGGCGAGCTATATGGCTACACCTTC. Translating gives CASGDSGGELYGYTF.